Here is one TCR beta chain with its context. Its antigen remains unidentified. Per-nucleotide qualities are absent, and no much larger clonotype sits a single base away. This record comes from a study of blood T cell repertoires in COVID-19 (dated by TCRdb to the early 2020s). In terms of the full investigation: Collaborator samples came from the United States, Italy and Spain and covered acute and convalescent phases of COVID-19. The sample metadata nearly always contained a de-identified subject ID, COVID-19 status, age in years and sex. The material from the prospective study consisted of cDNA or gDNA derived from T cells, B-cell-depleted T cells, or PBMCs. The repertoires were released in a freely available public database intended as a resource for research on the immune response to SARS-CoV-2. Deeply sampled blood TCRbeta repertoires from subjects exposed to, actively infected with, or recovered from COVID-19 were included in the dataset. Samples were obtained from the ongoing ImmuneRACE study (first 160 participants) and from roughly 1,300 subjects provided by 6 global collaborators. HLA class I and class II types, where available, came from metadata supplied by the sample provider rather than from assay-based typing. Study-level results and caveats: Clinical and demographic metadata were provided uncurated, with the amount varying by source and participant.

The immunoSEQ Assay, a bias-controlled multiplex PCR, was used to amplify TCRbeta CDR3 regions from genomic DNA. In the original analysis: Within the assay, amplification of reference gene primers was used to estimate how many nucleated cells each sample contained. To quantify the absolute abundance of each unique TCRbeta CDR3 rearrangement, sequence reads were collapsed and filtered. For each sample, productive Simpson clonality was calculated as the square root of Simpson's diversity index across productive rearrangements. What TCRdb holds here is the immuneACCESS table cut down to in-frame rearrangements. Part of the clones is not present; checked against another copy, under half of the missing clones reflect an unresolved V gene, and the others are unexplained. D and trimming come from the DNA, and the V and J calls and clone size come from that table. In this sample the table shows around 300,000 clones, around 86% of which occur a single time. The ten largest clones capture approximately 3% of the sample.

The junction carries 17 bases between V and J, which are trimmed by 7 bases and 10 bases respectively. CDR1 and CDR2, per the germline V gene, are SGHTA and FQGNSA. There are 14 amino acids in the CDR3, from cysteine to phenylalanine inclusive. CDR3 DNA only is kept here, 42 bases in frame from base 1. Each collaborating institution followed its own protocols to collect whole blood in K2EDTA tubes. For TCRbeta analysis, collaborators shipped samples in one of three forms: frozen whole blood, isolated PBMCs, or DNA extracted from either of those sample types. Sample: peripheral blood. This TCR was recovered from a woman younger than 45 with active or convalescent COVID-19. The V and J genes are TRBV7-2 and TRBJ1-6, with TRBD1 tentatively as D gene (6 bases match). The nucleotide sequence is TGTGCCAGCACCCAGGGGCGGGGGCAATCACCCCTCCACTTT. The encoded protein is CASTQGRGQSPLHF.